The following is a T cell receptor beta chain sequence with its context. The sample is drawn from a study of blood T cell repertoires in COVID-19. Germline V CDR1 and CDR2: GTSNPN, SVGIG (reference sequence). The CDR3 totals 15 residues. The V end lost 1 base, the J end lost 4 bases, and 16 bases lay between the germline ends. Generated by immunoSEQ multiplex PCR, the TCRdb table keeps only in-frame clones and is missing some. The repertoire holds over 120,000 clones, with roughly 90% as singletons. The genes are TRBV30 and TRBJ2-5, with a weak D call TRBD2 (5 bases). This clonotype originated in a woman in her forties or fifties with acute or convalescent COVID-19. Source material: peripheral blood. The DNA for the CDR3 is TGTGCCTGGAGTGAGGGTACCAGGAGCGGAGAGACCCAGTACTTC. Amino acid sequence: CAWSEGTRSGETQYF.